This is a list of T cell receptor beta chains from one sample in a study of neurological immune-mediated disorders. TCRdb re-derived calls from the 5' RACE reads in MiXCR, one entry per CDR3 protein. Among around 44,000 distinct CDR3 sequences listed, 2.5% were seen once. Sequenced: PBMCs. Source of these receptors: a man aged 25 to 40 with multiple sclerosis. The CDR3 runs from the conserved cysteine through the conserved F or W. Each record gives: clone size, J gene, V gene, D gene, CDR3 protein, CDR3 DNA. D genes are given only for firm matches. The listing skips clone size in some rows; elsewhere it reads once, few, many or a size class.

size: many
J: TRBJ2-2
V: TRBV12-3/TRBV12-4
D: TRBD2
CDR3: CASSLTSGRTGELFF
DNA: TGTGCCAGCAGTTTGACTAGCGGGAGGACCGGGGAGCTGTTTTTT

size: many
J: TRBJ1-3
V: TRBV6-1
D: -
CDR3: CASSQDRISGNTIYF
DNA: TGTGCCAGCAGTCAAGACCGGATCTCTGGAAACACCATATATTTT

size: many
J: TRBJ1-5
V: TRBV5-1
D: -
CDR3: CASSSTGRNQPQHF
DNA: TGCGCCAGCAGCTCAACAGGGCGCAATCAGCCCCAGCATTTT

size: many
J: TRBJ2-3
V: TRBV29-1
D: -
CDR3: CSTWGAGTDTQYF
DNA: TGCAGCACCTGGGGGGCCGGGACAGATACGCAGTATTTT

size: many
J: TRBJ1-1
V: TRBV12-3/TRBV12-4
D: -
CDR3: CASSAQGLLAAFF
DNA: TGTGCCAGCAGTGCCCAAGGGCTCCTCGCAGCTTTCTTT

size: many
J: TRBJ2-5
V: TRBV20-1
D: -
CDR3: CSESYGGGETQYF
DNA: TGCAGTGAATCCTACGGAGGAGGAGAGACCCAGTACTTC

size: -
J: TRBJ1-4
V: TRBV5-1
D: TRBD1
CDR3: CASRPAGTGFPLLEKLFF
DNA: TGCGCCAGCAGACCTGCCGGGACAGGGTTTCCCCTACTGGAAAAACTGTTTTTT

size: many
J: TRBJ2-2
V: TRBV4-3
D: TRBD2
CDR3: CASSQISQAGYTGELFF
DNA: TGCGCCAGCAGCCAAATTTCGCAAGCGGGGTACACCGGGGAGCTGTTTTTT

size: many
J: TRBJ2-1
V: TRBV5-1
D: -
CDR3: CASSSTPILENEQFF
DNA: TGCGCCAGCAGCTCAACCCCCATTCTAGAGAATGAGCAGTTCTTC

size: many
J: TRBJ2-2
V: TRBV20-1
D: -
CDR3: CSARSVGGVGELFF
DNA: TGCAGTGCTAGGAGTGTCGGCGGGGTCGGGGAGCTGTTTTTT

size: many
J: TRBJ1-2
V: TRBV7-8
D: TRBD1
CDR3: CASSTTGGNYGYTF
DNA: TGTGCCAGCAGCACGACAGGGGGAAACTATGGCTACACCTTC

size: many
J: TRBJ2-3
V: TRBV5-1
D: TRBD1
CDR3: CASSLEWTGATDTQYF
DNA: TGCGCCAGCAGCTTGGAATGGACAGGGGCGACAGATACGCAGTATTTT

size: medium-sized
J: TRBJ2-7
V: TRBV25-1
D: TRBD1
CDR3: CASSGGQGSSYEQYF
DNA: TGTGCCAGCAGTGGCGGACAGGGGAGCTCCTACGAGCAGTACTTC

size: many
J: TRBJ2-2
V: TRBV6-1
D: -
CDR3: CASSEGTENTGELFF
DNA: TGTGCCAGCAGTGAAGGGACGGAAAACACCGGGGAGCTGTTTTTT

size: many
J: TRBJ2-1
V: TRBV20-1
D: TRBD2
CDR3: CSAQRETDEQFF
DNA: TGCAGTGCCCAGCGGGAGACCGATGAGCAGTTCTTC

size: many
J: TRBJ1-5
V: TRBV7-2
D: -
CDR3: CASSWTDTNQPQHF
DNA: TGTGCCAGCAGCTGGACAGACACTAATCAGCCCCAGCATTTT

size: many
J: TRBJ1-1
V: TRBV5-1
D: -
CDR3: CASSFQENTEAFF
DNA: TGCGCCAGCAGCTTCCAGGAGAACACTGAAGCTTTCTTT

size: many
J: TRBJ2-5
V: TRBV20-1
D: TRBD2
CDR3: CSARDLSGGTKYTQYF
DNA: TGCAGTGCTAGAGATCTCAGCGGGGGGACGAAGTATACCCAGTACTTC

size: few
J: TRBJ1-1
V: TRBV20-1
D: TRBD1
CDR3: CSANVDREVYTEAFF
DNA: TGCAGTGCCAATGTGGACAGGGAAGTGTACACTGAAGCTTTCTTT

size: many
J: TRBJ2-1
V: TRBV12-3/TRBV12-4
D: TRBD2
CDR3: CASRGTRGGLAGGEQFF
DNA: TGTGCCAGCAGGGGGACTCGGGGGGGACTAGCGGGCGGTGAGCAGTTCTTC

size: many
J: TRBJ1-1
V: TRBV10-2
D: -
CDR3: CASSEWRENTEAFF
DNA: TGCGCCAGCAGTGAGTGGCGAGAGAACACTGAAGCTTTCTTT

size: many
J: TRBJ2-3
V: TRBV20-1
D: -
CDR3: CSAREIPESGTDTQYF
DNA: TGCAGTGCTAGAGAGATCCCAGAATCTGGGACAGATACGCAGTATTTT

size: many
J: TRBJ1-5
V: TRBV27
D: -
CDR3: CASSPSKLGSNQPQHF
DNA: TGTGCCAGCAGTCCCTCCAAGTTAGGGAGCAATCAGCCCCAGCATTTT

size: many
J: TRBJ2-2
V: TRBV20-1
D: -
CDR3: CSARPRAGGELFF
DNA: TGCAGTGCTAGACCTCGGGCGGGCGGGGAGCTGTTTTTT